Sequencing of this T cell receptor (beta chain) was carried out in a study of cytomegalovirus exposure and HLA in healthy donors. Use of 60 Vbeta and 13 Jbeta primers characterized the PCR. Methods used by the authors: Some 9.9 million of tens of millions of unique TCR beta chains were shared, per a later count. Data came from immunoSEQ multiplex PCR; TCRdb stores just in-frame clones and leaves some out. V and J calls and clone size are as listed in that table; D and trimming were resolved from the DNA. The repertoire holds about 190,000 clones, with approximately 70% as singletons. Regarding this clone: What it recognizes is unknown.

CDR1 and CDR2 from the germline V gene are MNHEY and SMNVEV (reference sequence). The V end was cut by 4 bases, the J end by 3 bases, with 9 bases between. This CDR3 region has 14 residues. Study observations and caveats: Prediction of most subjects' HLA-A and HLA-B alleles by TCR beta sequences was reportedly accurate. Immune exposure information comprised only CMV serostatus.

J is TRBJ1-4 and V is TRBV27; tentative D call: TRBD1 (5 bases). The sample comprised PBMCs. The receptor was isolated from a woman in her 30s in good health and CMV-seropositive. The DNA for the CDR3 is TGTGCCAGCAGTTCAGGGTTCGCTAATGAAAAACTGTTTTTT. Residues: CASSSGFANEKLFF.